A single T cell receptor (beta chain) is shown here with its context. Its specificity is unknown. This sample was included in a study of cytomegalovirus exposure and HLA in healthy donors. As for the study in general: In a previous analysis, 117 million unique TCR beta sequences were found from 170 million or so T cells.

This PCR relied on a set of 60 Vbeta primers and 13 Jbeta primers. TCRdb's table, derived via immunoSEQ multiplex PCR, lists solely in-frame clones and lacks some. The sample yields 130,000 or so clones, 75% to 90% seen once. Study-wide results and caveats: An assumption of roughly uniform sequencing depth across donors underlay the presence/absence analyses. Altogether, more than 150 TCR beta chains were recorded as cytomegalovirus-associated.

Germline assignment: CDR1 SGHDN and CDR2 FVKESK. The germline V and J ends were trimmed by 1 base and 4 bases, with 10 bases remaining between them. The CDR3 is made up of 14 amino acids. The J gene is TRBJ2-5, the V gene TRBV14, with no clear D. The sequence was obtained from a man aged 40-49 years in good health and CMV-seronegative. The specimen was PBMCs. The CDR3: CASSQGSRSETQYF. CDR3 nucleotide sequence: TGTGCCAGCAGCCAAGGGAGTAGGTCAGAGACCCAGTACTTC.